One sample yielded the 23 T cell receptor beta chains listed below, sequenced in a study of spatial heterogeneity in lung cancer. The time point is: sample taken at primary tumor resection. TCRdb re-analysed the 5' RACE reads in MiXCR, keeping a single row per CDR3 protein. Here the sample spans around 9,700 distinct CDR3 sequences, 5.5% to 7% being singletons. The sequencing used PBMCs, collected at surgery. These TCRs come from a male donor with early-stage non-small cell lung cancer.

This clonotype was detected many times. This rearrangement joins TRBV24-1 to TRBJ2-1, with 7 bases that match TRBD1. The germline V gene has CDR1 KGHDR and CDR2 SFDVKD. Trimming took 5 bases from V and 9 from J; bases not matched to a gene: 6. This CDR3 region has 13 residues. The CDR3, as DNA: TGTGCCACCAGTGGTAGGGGGCCGTCTGAGCAGTTCTTC. It yields the protein CATSGRGPSEQFF.

The table lists this clonotype with many counts. The chain is built from TRBV9 and TRBJ1-4, with D possibly being TRBD1 (5 bases). The CDR3 has 17 residues. Germline CDR1 SGDLS, CDR2 YYNGEE. V was shortened by 1 base and J by 4 bases, with 17 bases between the two germline ends. As DNA, the CDR3 is TGTGCCAGCAGCGTATATAGGGACGGCACACTTAATGAAAAACTGTTTTTT. Protein: CASSVYRDGTLNEKLFF.

This clonotype came up a few times. The chain recombines TRBV11-3 with TRBJ2-3; 16 bases agree with TRBD2. The CDR3 spans 19 residues. In germline, CDR1 is SGHNT, CDR2 YENEEA. Losses at the gene ends were 5 bases for V and 4 bases for J; bases not matched to a gene: 12. The CDR3 region is CASSTGTSGGAHGADTQYF. The CDR3 DNA sequence: TGTGCCAGCAGCACCGGGACTAGCGGGGGGGCCCATGGTGCAGATACGCAGTATTTT.

At least ten counts were recorded for this clonotype. CDR3 in DNA: TGTGCCAGCAGTTACTCGAGTAGGGGGGCTCAGCCCCAGCATTTT. This translates into CASSYSSRGAQPQHF. V and J are TRBV6-5 and TRBJ1-5, with D perhaps TRBD1 (6 bases). Germline CDR1 and CDR2: MNHEY and SVGAGI. The ends were cut back, 0 bases at V and 6 bases at J, with 12 bases in the middle. The CDR3 has 15 amino acids.

As DNA, the CDR3 is TGCAGCGTTGAACCAAGGAGAAACACTGAAGCTTTCTTT. Amino acid sequence: CSVEPRRNTEAFF. The rearrangement joins TRBV29-1 to TRBJ1-1; no firm D call. Trimming removed 2 bases at V and 2 bases at J, with 9 bases between. Germline lookup yields CDR1 SQVTM and CDR2 ANQGSEA. CDR3 length equals 13 residues.

This clonotype is medium-sized within its sample. CDR3 in amino acids: CASSPGAGMGQPQHF. DNA for the CDR3: TGCGCCAGCAGCCCGGGGGCGGGGATGGGTCAGCCCCAGCATTTT. This rearrangement joins TRBV5-1 to TRBJ1-5; TRBD1 is a possible D gene (6 bases). The V gene's germline CDR1 is SGHRS and CDR2 YFSETQ. The CDR3 sequence is 15 residues long. V dropped 4 bases and J dropped 6 bases, with 17 bases sitting between them. The full variable domain, its missing parts supplied by reference TRBV5-1 and TRBJ1-5, is KAGVTQTPRYLIKTRGQQVTLSCSPISGHRSVSWYQQTPGQGLQFLFEYFSETQRNKGNFPGRFSGRQFSNSRSEMNVSTLELGDSALYLCASSPGAGMGQPQHFGDGTRLSIL.

In its sample, this clonotype is medium-sized. This rearrangement joins TRBV4-1 to TRBJ2-7, with a tentative D call TRBD2 (5 bases). Trimming shortened V by 1 base and J by 3 bases, and 13 bases separated the two germline ends. The germline gives CDR1 MGHRA, CDR2 YSYEKL. The length of the CDR3 is 15 residues. CDR3 nucleotide sequence: TGCGCCAGCAGCCAAGTGGACTCCTACCTCTACGAGCAGTACTTC. This gives the protein CASSQVDSYLYEQYF.

This clonotype came up many times. V and J are TRBV2 and TRBJ1-5; D not resolved. Germline assignment: CDR1 SNHLY and CDR2 FYNNEI. The V end lost 0 bases, the J end lost 9 bases, and 12 bases lay between the germline ends. The CDR3 runs to 14 residues. CDR3 sequence (DNA): TGTGCCAGCAGTGAAGCGGGCAAGGAGCGGCCCCAGCATTTT. It codes for CASSEAGKERPQHF.

This clonotype rates as medium-sized. The chain is built from TRBV28 and TRBJ2-1; D is ambiguous. There are 11 residues in the CDR3. The germline V gene encodes CDR1 MDHEN and CDR2 SYDVKM. V gave up 5 bases and J gave up 4 bases, with 3 bases separating them. CDR3 bases: TGTGCCAGCAGTGAATACAATGAGCAGTTCTTC. As protein: CASSEYNEQFF.

In this sample, this clonotype turned up many times. The chain is built from TRBV7-2 and TRBJ2-7, with D possibly being TRBD1 (6 bases). The CDR3 is made up of 15 amino acids. The germline V and J ends were trimmed by 2 bases and 0 bases, with 11 bases remaining between them. The germline CDR1 and CDR2 sequences are SGHTA and FQGNSA. CDR3 sequence: CASSLTRTDSYEQYF. The DNA for the CDR3 is TGTGCCAGCAGCTTAACCAGGACAGACTCCTACGAGCAGTACTTC.

The table lists this clonotype with a few counts. The chain links TRBV12-3 or TRBV12-4 to TRBJ2-2; 8 bases fit TRBD1. The V and J ends lost 7 bases and 7 bases, in that order; junction bases with no gene match: 11. The CDR3 runs 15 residues. Here the CDR3 reads CASMPAGGLVGELFF. CDR3 coding DNA: TGTGCCAGCATGCCGGCAGGGGGCCTGGTCGGGGAGCTGTTTTTT.

By frequency in the sample, this clonotype is medium-sized. The chain carries TRBV27 and TRBJ2-1; D gene uncertain. Germline V gene data show CDR1 as MNHEY and CDR2 as SMNVEV (reference sequence). This CDR3 contains 13 residues. V shed 3 bases and J shed 2 bases, with 5 bases lying between them. The CDR3 DNA reads as TGTGCCAGCAGTTTTAGTCCCTACAATGAGCAGTTCTTC. It yields the protein CASSFSPYNEQFF.

The table lists this clonotype with many counts. The genes are TRBV10-3 and TRBJ2-3; D remains unclear. The CDR3 covers 17 residues. The germline gives CDR1 ENHRY, CDR2 SYGVKD. Trimming removed 3 bases at V and 2 bases at J, with 18 bases between. CDR3 region: CAISDPQYSETTDTQYF. The CDR3, as DNA: TGTGCCATCAGTGACCCCCAGTACAGCGAAACCACAGATACGCAGTATTTT.

In this sample, this clonotype turned up many times. This sequence joins TRBV28 and TRBJ2-1, with 12 nucleotides matching TRBD2. The V gene's germline CDR1 is MDHEN and CDR2 SYDVKM. With 6 bases clipped from V and 5 bases from J, the junction kept 11 bases outside the gene matches. CDR3 length equals 17 residues. The CDR3 is CASSDLWTSGNHNEQFF. CDR3 nucleotides: TGTGCCAGCAGCGACCTCTGGACTAGCGGGAACCACAATGAGCAGTTCTTC.

This clonotype was counted at least ten times. The chain carries TRBV28 and TRBJ2-4; perhaps TRBD1 as D (6 bases). CDR3 size: 12 residues. Germline CDR1 MDHEN, CDR2 SYDVKM. Trimming shortened V by 4 bases and J by 7 bases, and 8 bases separated the two germline ends. The CDR3 is CASSSGHNIQYF. CDR3 sequence (DNA): TGTGCCAGCAGTTCGGGACACAACATTCAGTACTTC.

Many counts were recorded for this clonotype. CDR3 amino acids: CASSTGLAFYNEQFF. In DNA, the CDR3 is TGTGCCAGCAGCACCGGACTGGCCTTTTACAATGAGCAGTTCTTC. This chain joins TRBV7-3 and TRBJ2-1, with D possibly TRBD2 on 5 matching bases. The CDR3 totals 15 residues. Germline values: CDR1 SGHTA, CDR2 FQGTGA. The ends were cut back, 5 bases at V and 4 bases at J, with 15 bases in the middle.

In this sample, this clonotype turned up a few times. The J gene is TRBJ2-1, the V gene TRBV24-1; 15 positions match TRBD2. Unmatched junction bases numbered 9, after V lost 7 bases and J lost 9 bases. This CDR3 spans 16 amino acids. Per the germline V gene, CDR1 is KGHDR and CDR2 is SFDVKD. Here the CDR3 reads CATRGTSGRNLAEQFF. CDR3 sequence (DNA): TGTGCCACCAGGGGGACTAGCGGGAGGAACCTAGCTGAGCAGTTCTTC.

This clonotype occurred many times. The gene calls are TRBV20-1 and TRBJ2-3, with TRBD1 identical over 7 bases. Trimming at V came to 4 bases and at J to 1 base, leaving 5 bases not matched to a gene. Germline V gene lookup returns CDR1 DFQATT and CDR2 SNEGSKA (reference sequence). The CDR3 totals 14 residues. CDR3 DNA sequence: TGCAGTGCTAAAAAAGGACAGGGCACAGATACGCAGTATTTT. Residues: CSAKKGQGTDTQYF.

This clonotype has ten or more counts. V and J are TRBV6-2 or TRBV6-3 and TRBJ2-5; no clear D gene. CDR3 length equals 13 residues. CDR1 and CDR2 from the germline V gene are MNHEY and SVGEGT. The V end lost 2 bases, the J end lost 5 bases, and 9 bases lay between the germline ends. CDR3 nucleotides: TGTGCCAGCAGTTACGAACACGGCGAGACCCAGTACTTC. This codes for CASSYEHGETQYF.

By share, this clonotype ranks as medium-sized. The genes are TRBV5-1 and TRBJ1-1; the D is unclear. The CDR3 contains 16 residues. CDR1 and CDR2 (germline): SGHRS, YFSETQ. With 1 base removed from V and 0 bases from J, the gap between germline ends came to 13 bases. CDR3 amino acids: CASSLWRTSMNTEAFF. CDR3 DNA sequence: TGCGCCAGCAGCTTGTGGAGAACCAGTATGAACACTGAAGCTTTCTTT.

In its sample, this clonotype ranks as large. The J gene is TRBJ2-5, the V gene TRBV28, with D possibly called TRBD1 or TRBD2 (5 bases each). The CDR3 is made up of 15 amino acids. Germline CDR1 and CDR2: MDHEN and SYDVKM. Trimming cost V 3 bases and J 1 base, with 12 bases left between them. The CDR3 here is CASSFKWDPQETQYF. CDR3 sequence (DNA): TGTGCCAGCAGTTTCAAGTGGGACCCCCAAGAGACCCAGTACTTC. Full variable domain (missing parts from reference TRBV28 and TRBJ2-5): DVKVTQSSRYLVKRTGEKVFLECVQDMDHENMFWYRQDPGLGLRLIYFSYDVKMKEKGDIPEGYSVSREKKERFSLILESASTNQTSMYLCASSFKWDPQETQYFGPGTRLLVL.

The table lists this clonotype with many counts. The rearrangement uses TRBV11-2 and TRBJ2-1; D might be TRBD2 (5 bases). The CDR3 has 16 amino acids. Germline CDR1 reads SGHAT; CDR2 reads FQNNGV. V dropped 0 bases and J dropped 7 bases, with 16 bases sitting between them. In DNA form, the CDR3 reads TGTGCCAGCAGCTTAGAGGGGTTGAGGCCGGGGAATGAGCAGTTCTTC. This sequence encodes CASSLEGLRPGNEQFF. The variable domain in full, completed from reference TRBV11-2 and TRBJ2-1, reads EAGVAQSPRYKIIEKRQSVAFWCNPISGHATLYWYQQILGQGPKLLIQFQNNGVVDDSQLPKDRFSAERLKGVDSTLKIQPAKLEDSAVYLCASSLEGLRPGNEQFFGPGTRLTVL.

This clonotype is labeled medium-sized. This chain joins TRBV11-3 and TRBJ2-2; the match to TRBD2 covers 12 bases. Germline trimming cut 1 base from V and 6 bases from J; bases unmatched to any gene: 0. The CDR3 contains 15 residues. Looked up from germline, CDR1 is SGHNT and CDR2 is YENEEA. The CDR3 coding sequence is TGTGCCAGCAGCTTAGGACTAGCGGGAGCCGGGGAGCTGTTTTTT. As protein: CASSLGLAGAGELFF.